This T cell receptor beta chain appears in the sequencing data of a study of B cell selection in AIRE deficiency. The germline CDR1 and CDR2 sequences are LGHNT and FRNRAP. CDR3 length equals 14 residues. J gave up 4 bases and V 5 bases, and 4 bases lay outside the gene matches. CD4+CD127+ cells were sorted as the conventional CD4 T cells. Sequenced by immunoSEQ multiplex PCR; TCRdb stores in-frame clones only, minus some. The sample contains about 25,000 clones, 90% to 97% of which appear only once. V gene TRBV12-5 combines with J gene TRBJ2-2, with 7 bases that match TRBD1. The TCR originated in a human donor in good health. The sequenced sample was CD4+CD127+ conventional T cells sorted from PBMCs. The CDR3 region is CASGPDRVTGELFF. CDR3 bases: TGTGCTAGTGGTCCCGACAGGGTCACCGGGGAGCTGTTTTTT.